Following are 18 T cell receptor beta chains from one sample sequenced in a study of blood T cells in healthy people across ages. Alongside a J-beta primer mix, a sample-barcoded 5' primer served in a second PCR lasting about 7 to 12 cycles. TCRdb recomputed calls from the 5' RACE reads with MiXCR, one row per CDR3 protein. The table includes some 780,000 distinct CDR3 sequences, approximately 60% detected once. Specimen: blood. These receptors all come from a man aged 40-50 years in good health.

This chain links TRBV7-2 with TRBJ1-5; TRBD1 agrees at 9 bases. There are 18 residues in the CDR3. Trimming cost V 1 base and J 1 base; bases outside gene matches: 8. Per the germline V gene, CDR1 is SGHTA and CDR2 is FQGNSA. The CDR3 here is CASSLDSSGTGSNQPQHF. CDR3 in DNA: TGTGCCAGCAGCTTAGATTCCTCCGGGACAGGGAGCAATCAGCCCCAGCATTTT.

The CDR3 DNA is TGCGCCAGCAGGGAAACTCCGGGACAGCAGTACTTC. It encodes CASRETPGQQYF. The V gene is TRBV10-2, the J gene TRBJ2-7; D assignment may be TRBD1 or TRBD2 (5 bases each). Trimming took off 6 bases at V and 8 bases at J, with 14 bases between the two ends. The length of the CDR3 is 12 residues. The germline gives CDR1 WSHSY, CDR2 SAAADI.

Only a few counts were recorded for this clonotype. The chain has TRBV4-1 and TRBJ2-4, with 8 bases aligning to TRBD1. The better agreement between TRBJ2-5 and the DNA end casts doubt on the J call. Germline V gene sequence: CDR1 MGHRA, CDR2 YSYEKL. This CDR3 is built from 15 residues. CDR3 in amino acids: CASSHPAGGGETQYF. CDR3 sequence (DNA): TGCGCCAGCAGCCACCCTGCAGGGGGCGGAGAGACCCAGTACTTC.

This clonotype occurred once. This chain joins TRBV6-1 and TRBJ2-5; no firm D call. CDR1 and CDR2 from the germline V gene are MNHNS and SASEGT. The CDR3 runs to 13 residues. The V gene lost 6 bases and the J gene lost 2 bases, with 10 bases spanning the gap. CDR3 sequence: CASRMTAQETQYF. CDR3 nucleotides: TGTGCCAGCAGGATGACGGCGCAAGAGACCCAGTACTTC.

To note about this clonotype: One end of the junction does not line up with germline, which may come from a read error. The rearrangement joins TRBV7-9 to TRBJ2-7; D not certain. CDR3 length equals 11 residues. Germline V gives CDR1 SEHNR, CDR2 FQNEAQ (reference sequence). CDR3 loop: CASSLPYEHYF. The CDR3 DNA follows: TGTGCCAGCAGCTTGCCCTACGAGCATTACTTC.

The chain joins TRBV7-9 to TRBJ1-4; 9 bases line up with TRBD1. The CDR3 length is 16 residues. V lost 5 bases to trimming and J lost 3 bases; unmatched junction nucleotides: 7. Per germline, CDR1 SEHNR and CDR2 FQNEAQ (reference sequence). CDR3 region: CASSLRDRESNEKLFF. In DNA form, the CDR3 reads TGTGCCAGCAGCCTCCGGGACAGGGAATCTAATGAAAAACTGTTTTTT.

V gene TRBV4-3 combines with J gene TRBJ1-2; D is possibly TRBD1 (5 bases). Trimming removed 0 bases at V and 4 bases at J, with 12 bases between. The CDR3 loop spans 15 amino acids. Germline CDR1 is LGHNA and CDR2 is YSLEER. The CDR3 DNA sequence: TGCGCCAGCAGCCAAGATGGGGCCGCAGGCTATGGCTACACCTTC. As protein: CASSQDGAAGYGYTF.

This clonotype was counted a few times. The J gene is TRBJ2-1, the V gene TRBV25-1, with D perhaps assigned TRBD1 or TRBD2 (5 bases each). Germline CDR1 MGHDK, CDR2 SYGVNS. This CDR3 contains 13 residues. The germline V and J ends were trimmed by 6 bases and 6 bases, with 12 bases remaining between them. CDR3 DNA sequence: TGTGCCAGCAGAGGGGAGTGGTCCAATGAGCAGTTCTTC. This codes for CASRGEWSNEQFF.

The chain links TRBV6-2 or TRBV6-3 to TRBJ2-1; TRBD1 matches at 11 bases. The CDR3 loop spans 12 amino acids. The V gene's germline CDR1 is MNHEY and CDR2 SVGEGT. CDR3 DNA sequence: TGTGCTGGGGGACAGGGGGTTGGCGAGCAGTTCTTC. Translation: CAGGQGVGEQFF.

The chain recombines TRBV7-9 with TRBJ2-4, with D possibly being TRBD1 (6 bases). Judging by the DNA end, TRBJ2-7 fits better; the J call may be wrong. Per germline, CDR1 SEHNR and CDR2 FQNEAQ (reference sequence). The CDR3 has 15 amino acids. CDR3 nucleotide sequence: TGTGCCAGCAGTTCGATACAGGGCTTCTCCTACGAGCAGTACTTC. Encoded protein: CASSSIQGFSYEQYF.

This clonotype occurred many times. The CDR3 region has the DNA TGTGCCAGCACCAACCCGGGGCCGGGAGAGACCCAGTACTTC. It translates to CASTNPGPGETQYF. The V gene is TRBV6-2 or TRBV6-3, the J gene TRBJ2-5; the D call may be TRBD1 or TRBD2 (5 bases each). The CDR3 contains 14 residues. The germline V and J ends were trimmed by 7 bases and 4 bases, with 16 bases remaining between them. CDR1 and CDR2 from the germline V gene are MNHEY and SVGEGT.

There are a few counts of this clonotype. This chain connects TRBV28 to TRBJ1-5, with TRBD1 matching over 9 bases. Trimming at V came to 4 bases and at J to 5 bases, leaving 6 bases not matched to a gene. Germline assignment: CDR1 MDHEN and CDR2 SYDVKM. The CDR3 runs to 15 residues. This CDR3 reads CASSSRDRAYQPQHF. CDR3 sequence (DNA): TGTGCCAGCAGTTCCCGGGACAGGGCCTATCAGCCCCAGCATTTT.

This clonotype turned up a few times. The chain recombines TRBV5-5 with TRBJ2-3; weak D call: TRBD2 (6 bases). Germline V lookup: CDR1 SGHKS, CDR2 YYEKEE (reference sequence). Trimming took 4 bases from V and 2 from J, leaving 14 bases between them. This CDR3 contains 15 residues. This CDR3 reads CASSLILAFTDTQYF. Here the CDR3 DNA reads TGTGCCAGCAGCCTGATACTAGCCTTCACAGATACGCAGTATTTT.

The chain is built from TRBV28 and TRBJ2-7, with a weak D call TRBD1 (6 bases). The DNA matches TRBJ2-5 better at its end, which makes the J call doubtful. The CDR3 is made up of 13 amino acids. Germline lookup yields CDR1 MDHEN and CDR2 SYDVKM. The CDR3 spells CASRQQGQETQYF. As DNA, the CDR3 is TGTGCCAGCAGACAACAGGGACAAGAGACCCAGTACTTC.

The rearrangement links TRBV20-1 to TRBJ2-1, with 13 nucleotides matching TRBD2. Germline CDR1 reads DFQATT; CDR2 reads SNEGSKA (reference sequence). J was trimmed by 2 bases and V by 2 bases; bases with no gene match: 6. The CDR3 spans 17 residues. CDR3 nucleotide sequence: TGCAGTGCTAGACCACTAGCGGGAGGGTTGCCCTACAATGAGCAGTTCTTC. It specifies CSARPLAGGLPYNEQFF.

V usage is TRBV5-1 and J usage is TRBJ2-7; D is ambiguous. The CDR3 totals 13 residues. V was cut by 2 bases and J by 7 bases, with 13 bases left in between. Germline V gene data show CDR1 as SGHRS and CDR2 as YFSETQ. CDR3 amino acids: CASSFRTYNEQYF. CDR3 nucleotides: TGCGCCAGCAGCTTTAGAACCTACAATGAGCAGTACTTC. Full variable domain (rest looked up from reference TRBV5-1 and TRBJ2-7): KAGVTQTPRYLIKTRGQQVTLSCSPISGHRSVSWYQQTPGQGLQFLFEYFSETQRNKGNFPGRFSGRQFSNSRSEMNVSTLELGDSALYLCASSFRTYNEQYFGPGTRLTVT.

This chain joins TRBV2 and TRBJ2-4, with D perhaps assigned TRBD1 or TRBD2 (5 bases each). The V gene's germline CDR1 is SNHLY and CDR2 FYNNEI. The CDR3 is made up of 9 amino acids. Trimming removed 11 bases at V and 13 bases at J, with 12 bases between. This CDR3 reads CAPQGEQYF. Written as DNA, the CDR3 is TGTGCCCCTCAGGGAGAGCAGTACTTC.

CDR3 DNA sequence: TGTGCCAGCACCCAGGACAGCTTCACCTACGAGCAGTACTTC. As protein: CASTQDSFTYEQYF. The chain has TRBV12-3 or TRBV12-4 and TRBJ2-7; D is perhaps TRBD1 (6 bases). Trimming took 7 bases from V and 2 from J, leaving 15 bases between them. The CDR3 length is 14 residues.